This entry lists 12 T cell receptor beta chains sequenced from one sample in a study of cytomegalovirus exposure and HLA in healthy donors. The PCR ran on 60 Vbeta and 13 Jbeta primers. Libraries were prepared by immunoSEQ multiplex PCR; TCRdb keeps only in-frame clonotypes and omits some of them. Its listing shows 53,000 or so clones. Specimen: PBMCs. The source is a man aged 18 to 30 in good health and CMV-seropositive.

The rearrangement uses TRBV7-2 and TRBJ1-1, with 8 bases aligning to TRBD1. Germline V gene sequence: CDR1 SGHTA, CDR2 FQGNSA. V lost 2 bases, J lost 5 bases, and 7 bases stayed unmatched. The CDR3 extends over 15 amino acids. The CDR3 reads CASSLSAGGVTEAFF. In DNA, the CDR3 is TGTGCCAGCAGCTTATCCGCAGGGGGCGTGACTGAAGCTTTCTTT. Filled out from reference TRBV7-2 and TRBJ1-1, the complete variable domain reads GAGVSQSPSNKVTEKGKDVELRCDPISGHTALYWYRQSLGQGLEFLIYFQGNSAPDKSGLPSDRFSAERTGGSVSTLTIQRTQQEDSAVYLCASSLSAGGVTEAFFGQGTRLTVV.

The chain links TRBV7-2 to TRBJ2-3, with D tentatively TRBD1 (6 bases). The CDR3 is made up of 17 amino acids. V gave up 6 bases and J gave up 5 bases, with 24 bases separating them. Germline loops: CDR1 SGHTA, CDR2 FQGNSA. The CDR3 nucleotides read TGTGCCAGCAGTGCAGGGGCAGCTAGCCTTGGTGGAGATACGCAGTATTTT. As protein: CASSAGAASLGGDTQYF.

V and J are TRBV6-5 and TRBJ1-1; a possible D gene is TRBD1 (5 bases). This CDR3 region has 14 residues. The V gene lost 5 bases and the J gene lost 2 bases, with 12 bases spanning the gap. CDR1 MNHEY and CDR2 SVGAGI come from the germline V gene. The CDR3 loop is CASSPDNRNTEAFF. In DNA form, the CDR3 reads TGTGCCAGCAGTCCGGACAATAGAAACACTGAAGCTTTCTTT.

The J gene is TRBJ1-5, the V gene TRBV7-2; possible D gene TRBD1, 6 bases. Between the trimmed V and J ends, which lost 8 bases and 0 bases, there was a span of 11 bases. Germline V gives CDR1 SGHTA, CDR2 FQGNSA. The CDR3 totals 14 residues. CDR3 nucleotide sequence: TGTGCCAGCTCTGGCAGGGGTAGCAATCAGCCCCAGCATTTT. Translation: CASSGRGSNQPQHF.

The rearrangement links TRBV30 to TRBJ1-1, with D unclear. This CDR3 has 14 residues. V lost 2 bases and J lost 0, with 10 bases in between. Germline CDR1 reads GTSNPN; CDR2 reads SVGIG (reference sequence). The CDR3 region is CAWSPTAMNTEAFF. Written as DNA, the CDR3 is TGTGCCTGGAGTCCCACAGCCATGAACACTGAAGCTTTCTTT.

V and J are TRBV30 and TRBJ1-4; tentative D call: TRBD1 (5 bases). Germline loops: CDR1 GTSNPN, CDR2 SVGIG (reference sequence). Trimming left V 0 bases short and J 6 bases short, with 11 bases between. The length of the CDR3 is 14 residues. As DNA, the CDR3 is TGTGCCTGGAGTGTGTGGGGGGGAGATGAAAAACTGTTTTTT. This codes for CAWSVWGGDEKLFF. Looking up the rest from reference TRBV30 and TRBJ1-4 gives the full variable domain: SQTIHQWPATLVQPVGSPLSLECTVEGTSNPNLYWYRQAAGRGLQLLFYSVGIGQISSEVPQNLSASRPQDRQFILSSKKLLLSDSGFYLCAWSVWGGDEKLFFGSGTQLSVL.

CDR3 sequence (DNA): TGTGCCAGCAGTACCAAGATACAACACGATGGCTACACCTTC. Translated, it gives CASSTKIQHDGYTF. The chain links TRBV6-5 to TRBJ1-2; the D is unclear. V was shortened by 5 bases and J by 6 bases, with 16 bases between the two germline ends. The CDR3 spans 14 residues. Germline loops: CDR1 MNHEY, CDR2 SVGAGI.

The chain has TRBV7-8 and TRBJ2-2; D gene uncertain. Germline loops: CDR1 SGHVS, CDR2 FQNEAQ. The CDR3 contains 12 residues. Trimming left V 5 bases short and J 3 bases short, with 4 bases between. In DNA form, the CDR3 reads TGTGCCAGCAGCCCTCACACCGGGGAGCTGTTTTTT. Its protein is CASSPHTGELFF.

The chain links TRBV5-1 to TRBJ2-1; D unresolved. Trimming pared 0 bases from V and 0 bases from J, leaving 7 bases between. In germline, CDR1 is SGHRS, CDR2 YFSETQ. CDR3 length equals 15 residues. The CDR3 bases are TGCGCCAGCAGCTTGGGAGGTAACTCCTACAATGAGCAGTTCTTC. Its protein product is CASSLGGNSYNEQFF.

V is TRBV11-3 and J is TRBJ2-1, with D unclear. Trimming removed 4 bases from V and 8 bases from J, with 21 bases in between. The germline V gene has CDR1 SGHNT and CDR2 YENEEA. This CDR3 region has 16 residues. Here the CDR3 reads CASSSVLLRLGDEQFF. CDR3 nucleotide sequence: TGTGCCAGCAGCTCCGTCCTGTTAAGGCTAGGCGATGAGCAGTTCTTC.

The chain uses TRBV27 and TRBJ2-3; 11 nucleotides agree with TRBD2. V lost 1 base, J lost 5 bases, and 5 bases stayed unmatched. Per germline, CDR1 MNHEY and CDR2 SMNVEV (reference sequence). CDR3 length: 16 amino acids. CDR3 nucleotide sequence: TGTGCCAGCAGTTTATTTCTAGCGGGAGGCCGAGATACGCAGTATTTT. Its protein is CASSLFLAGGRDTQYF.

Here the CDR3 DNA reads TGTGCCAGCAGTATTAGGCCCCCTAGGCCGGTCGCAGATACGCAGTATTTT. Amino acid sequence: CASSIRPPRPVADTQYF. The chain recombines TRBV27 with TRBJ2-3; D gene unclear. Germline V CDR1 and CDR2: MNHEY, SMNVEV (reference sequence). V lost 5 bases and J 4 bases, leaving 22 bases between the germline ends. The CDR3 totals 17 residues.